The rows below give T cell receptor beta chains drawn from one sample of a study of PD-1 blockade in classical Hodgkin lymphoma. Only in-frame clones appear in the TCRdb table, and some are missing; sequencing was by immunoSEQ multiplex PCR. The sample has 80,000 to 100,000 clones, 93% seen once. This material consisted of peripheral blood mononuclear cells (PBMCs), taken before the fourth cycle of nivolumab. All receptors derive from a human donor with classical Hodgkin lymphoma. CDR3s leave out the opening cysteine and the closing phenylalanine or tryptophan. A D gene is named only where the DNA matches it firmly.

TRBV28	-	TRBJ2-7	ASSLFGVYHYEQY
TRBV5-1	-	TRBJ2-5	ASSPPVGQPRETQY
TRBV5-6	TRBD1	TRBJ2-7	ASSPSVPGQGTYEQY
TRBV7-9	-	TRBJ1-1	ASSFGGPSEAF
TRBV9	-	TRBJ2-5	ASSEHGEETQY
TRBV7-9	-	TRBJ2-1	ASSWGTFFYNEQF
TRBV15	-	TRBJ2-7	ATSRGPRRLVGRVGYEQY
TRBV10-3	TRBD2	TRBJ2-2	AISGTSGRAGELF
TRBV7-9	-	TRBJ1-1	ASSSSGGPTEAF
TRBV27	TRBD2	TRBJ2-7	ASGTSGPYEQY
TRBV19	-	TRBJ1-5	ASSTERGISQPQH
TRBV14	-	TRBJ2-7	ASSQVDSRSYEQY
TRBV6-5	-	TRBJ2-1	ASSYSGYQNEQF
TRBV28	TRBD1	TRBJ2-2	ASSVTGTEDLTGELF
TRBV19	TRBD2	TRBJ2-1	ASSIRSAVGAGAVNEQF
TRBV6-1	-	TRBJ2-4	ASTSNRVQNIQY
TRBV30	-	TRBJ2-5	AWSGAGQETQY
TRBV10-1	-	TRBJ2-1	ASSESTSGSLRWF
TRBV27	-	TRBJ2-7	ASSRRESSYEQY
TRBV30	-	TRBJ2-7	AWNPSRTYEQY
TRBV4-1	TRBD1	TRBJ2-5	ASSQDRKYQETQY
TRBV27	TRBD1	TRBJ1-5	ASSPRGGIRNQPQH
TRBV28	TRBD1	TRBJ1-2	ASSRDRGPRGYT
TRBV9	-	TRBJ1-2	ASSLYDTPEPANYGYT
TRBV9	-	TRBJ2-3	ASSVGSIPTTDTQY
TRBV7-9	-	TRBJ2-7	ASSSPLASTYEQY
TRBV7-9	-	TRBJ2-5	ASSLVRSQETQY
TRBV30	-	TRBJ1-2	ACDDGYT
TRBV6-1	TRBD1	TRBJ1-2	ASRNTGDYGYT
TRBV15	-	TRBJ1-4	ATSRDGGGVAEKLF
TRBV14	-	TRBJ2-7	ASSQGAGSYEQY
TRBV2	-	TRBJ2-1	ARQSDYSYNEQF
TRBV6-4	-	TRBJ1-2	ASRGANYGYT
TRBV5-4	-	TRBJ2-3	ASSLDSGRDTQY
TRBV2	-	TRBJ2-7	ATLGGGRTGEQY
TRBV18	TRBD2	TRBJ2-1	ASSPGGSGRLLSPPQF
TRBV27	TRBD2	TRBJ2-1	ASSLMTGWLAGAGGEQF
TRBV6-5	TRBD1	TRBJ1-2	ASSYNLRTGDGYT
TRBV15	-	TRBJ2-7	ATSRDPGYEQY
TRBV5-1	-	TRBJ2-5	ASSLVPLGTQY
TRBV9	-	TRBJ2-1	ASSVEDSPSSYNEQF
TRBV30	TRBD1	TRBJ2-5	AWGTGGRETQY